This section outlines one T cell receptor beta chain sequence together with its context. Its antigen is not known. The data were obtained in a study of cytomegalovirus exposure and HLA in healthy donors. This CDR3 has 16 amino acids. Germline CDR1 MRHNA, CDR2 SNTAGT. V trimming: 4 bases; J trimming: 8 bases; junction bases outside the gene matches: 8. Findings and caveats of the study: Altogether, some 170 TCR beta chains were recorded as cytomegalovirus-associated. Presence/absence analyses supposed approximately even sequencing depth among donors.

Donors were nominally healthy when sampled, though unrecorded immune exposures were likely. The PCR ran on 60 Vbeta and 13 Jbeta primers. This table comes from immunoSEQ multiplex PCR, and its TCRdb copy is limited to in-frame clones, with some not included. The repertoire holds about 160,000 clones, about 72% seen once, with about 1.3% in the top ten. The chain links TRBV6-4 to TRBJ1-6; 10 bases align to TRBD1. This clonotype was sampled from a man in his fifties or sixties in good health and CMV-seronegative. The source material was PBMCs. The CDR3 nucleotides are TGTGCCAGCAGTGCCCGGACCGGGACAGGGGATTCACCCCTCCACTTT. Translating gives CASSARTGTGDSPLHF.